Shown below are 17 T cell receptor beta chains from a single sample sequenced in a study of yellow fever vaccine responses in identical twins listed by TCRdb under 2018. The method behind the library was RT-PCR. TCRdb records Illumina HiSeq 2500 as the sequencer. Using fastp at Q25 and MiXCR, TCRdb reprocessed the public reads and kept productive beta chains. Each record represents a unique CDR3 protein, reported with the most common genes and DNA among its rows. The sample yields over 2,000 distinct CDR3 sequences; over 7.5% were counted once. The ten largest account for roughly 5.2% of the sample. The input for sequencing was T cells from blood (PBMCs), unsorted or a sorted subset (not recorded which), taken around 23 months after vaccination. The origin of the receptors is a woman between 18 and 29 years old who received the yellow fever vaccine. Donor details come from another sample of the same person, matched by shared clones.

This chain connects TRBV6-2 or TRBV6-3 to TRBJ2-5; weak D call: TRBD1 (6 bases). The CDR3 is made up of 14 amino acids. V lost 6 bases and J lost 7, with 18 bases in between. Germline assignment: CDR1 MNHEY and CDR2 SVGEGT. This CDR3 reads CASSHRAERVTQYF. Here the CDR3 DNA reads TGTGCCAGCAGCCACAGGGCGGAAAGGGTGACCCAGTACTTC.

This clonotype was detected only once. This sequence joins TRBV20-1 and TRBJ2-1; D possibly corresponds to TRBD2 (7 bases). This CDR3 has 16 residues. Trimming cost V 0 bases and J 1 base, with 13 bases left between them. Germline assignment: CDR1 DFQATT and CDR2 SNEGSKA (reference sequence). Written as DNA, the CDR3 is TGCAGTGCTAGAGATATAGGGGGGGGATCCTACAATGAGCAGTTCTTC. It is translated as CSARDIGGGSYNEQFF.

This clonotype showed up just a few times. The chain combines TRBV7-6 with TRBJ2-3; D call uncertain. The CDR3 extends over 16 amino acids. Germline V gene sequence: CDR1 SGHVS, CDR2 FNYEAQ. Trimming pared 2 bases from V and 3 bases from J, leaving 15 bases between. CDR3 bases: TGTGCCAGCAGCTTAAACCAAGGCAGAATTACAGATACGCAGTATTTT. This codes for CASSLNQGRITDTQYF.

This clonotype is deemed medium-sized. The gene calls are TRBV12-3 or TRBV12-4 and TRBJ2-2; D ambiguous. V was pared by 7 bases and J by 1 base, with 10 bases between. There are 14 residues in the CDR3. In DNA form, the CDR3 reads TGTGCCAGCACCCTTATCGAGAACACCGGGGAGCTGTTTTTT. Translation: CASTLIENTGELFF.

This clonotype is labeled as large. The CDR3 here is CASSQDQGFNSPLHF. The CDR3 DNA is TGCGCCAGCAGCCAAGATCAGGGTTTTAATTCACCCCTCCACTTT. This chain links TRBV4-3 with TRBJ1-6, with D perhaps matching TRBD1 (5 bases). Germline CDR1 LGHNA, CDR2 YSLEER. Trimming pared 0 bases from V and 6 bases from J, leaving 9 bases between. This CDR3 has 15 amino acids.

There are a few counts of this clonotype. The chain has TRBV4-3 and TRBJ2-1, with 10 bases lining up with TRBD2. Germline-derived CDR1 and CDR2 are LGHNA and YSLEER. Unmatched junction bases numbered 16, after V lost 0 bases and J lost 2 bases. This CDR3 spans 21 amino acids. This CDR3 is CASSQEIGLADFTFTYNEQFF. CDR3 bases: TGCGCCAGCAGCCAAGAAATTGGACTAGCGGACTTTACTTTCACCTACAATGAGCAGTTCTTC.

By share, this clonotype counts as medium-sized. The rearrangement links TRBV10-3 to TRBJ2-7; the D gene is possibly TRBD1 (6 bases). CDR3 length equals 14 residues. V lost 3 bases, J lost 5 bases, and 14 bases lay in between. Per the germline V gene, CDR1 is ENHRY and CDR2 is SYGVKD. DNA of the CDR3: TGTGCCATCAGTGAAGCTTTAGGGGGTCACGAGCAGTACTTC. This translates into CAISEALGGHEQYF.

This clonotype has just a few counts. The rearrangement joins TRBV15 to TRBJ1-5; no clear D. Germline CDR1 LNHNV, CDR2 YYDKDF (reference sequence). CDR3 length equals 15 residues. V lost 0 bases and J lost 6, with 12 bases in between. This CDR3 reads CATSRERAAGQPQHF. The CDR3 nucleotides are TGTGCCACCAGCAGAGAGCGGGCGGCGGGTCAGCCCCAGCATTTT.

This clonotype is medium-sized (0.01 to 0.1%) in the sample. V is TRBV29-1 and J is TRBJ2-1, with D possibly matching TRBD1 (6 bases). CDR1 is SQVTM and CDR2 is ANQGSEA in the germline V gene. Trimming removed 7 bases at V and 16 bases at J, with 20 bases between. The CDR3 spans 11 residues. The CDR3 here is CSALTYQGHFF. The CDR3, as DNA: TGCAGCGCCTTGACATATCAGGGGCATTTCTTC.

The J gene is TRBJ2-7, the V gene TRBV6-2 or TRBV6-3, with 9 bases fitting TRBD2. V was clipped by 0 bases and J by 5 bases; unmatched bases: 2. The CDR3 is 14 residues long. CDR1 and CDR2 from the germline V gene are MNHEY and SVGEGT. Here the CDR3 reads CASSYSPSGDEQYF. The DNA of the CDR3 is TGTGCCAGCAGTTACTCTCCTAGCGGGGACGAGCAGTACTTC.

This clonotype was seen more than once but under ten times. The J gene is TRBJ2-7, the V gene TRBV29-1, with a possible D match to TRBD2 (5 bases). Germline assignment: CDR1 SQVTM and CDR2 ANQGSEA. CDR3 length: 13 residues. V was trimmed by 2 bases and J by 7 bases, leaving 15 bases between them. The CDR3 loop reads CSVELGDRGEQYF. CDR3 DNA: TGCAGCGTTGAATTGGGAGACCGCGGGGAGCAGTACTTC.

Within the sample, this clonotype is medium-sized. The chain joins TRBV7-3 to TRBJ2-2; 8 nucleotides align to TRBD2. The ends lost 5 bases at V and 1 base at J; junction bases unmatched: 3. Looked up from germline, CDR1 is SGHTA and CDR2 is FQGTGA. CDR3 size: 15 residues. The CDR3 is CASSRGGMNTGELFF. The CDR3 bases are TGTGCCAGCAGCCGGGGGGGTATGAACACCGGGGAGCTGTTTTTT.

Relative to its sample, this clonotype is medium-sized (0.01 to 0.1%). The rearrangement uses TRBV6-5 and TRBJ1-2; 10 bases are shared with TRBD1. CDR1 MNHEY and CDR2 SVGAGI come from the germline V gene. Unmatched junction bases numbered 8, after V lost 0 bases and J lost 4 bases. CDR3 length: 17 residues. CDR3 amino acids: CASSYSDRDRGPYGYTF. CDR3 in DNA: TGTGCCAGCAGTTACTCGGACCGGGACAGGGGACCCTATGGCTACACCTTC.

This clonotype is labeled as medium-sized. J is TRBJ2-3 and V is TRBV7-2, with no clear D. Trimming removed 4 bases from V and 4 bases from J, with 15 bases in between. The germline CDR1 and CDR2 sequences are SGHTA and FQGNSA. The CDR3 is 15 amino acids. DNA for the CDR3: TGTGCCAGCAGCTCCCCCCTAGGGCCCCCAGATACGCAGTATTTT. It is translated as CASSSPLGPPDTQYF.

This clonotype was picked up a small number of times. The rearrangement joins TRBV10-1 to TRBJ1-2; D is undetermined. The CDR3 loop spans 13 amino acids. Germline CDR1 and CDR2: WNHNN and SYGVQD (reference sequence). Trimming removed 2 bases at V and 4 bases at J, with 8 bases between. The DNA for the CDR3 is TGCGCCAGCAGTGAGGGACGGACCTATGGCTACACCTTC. Protein: CASSEGRTYGYTF.

The chain uses TRBV5-1 and TRBJ2-7; no reliable D call. Between the trimmed V and J ends, which lost 4 bases and 5 bases, there was a span of 13 bases. The CDR3 has 13 residues. In germline, CDR1 is SGHRS, CDR2 YFSETQ. CDR3 amino acids: CASSTTFTDEQYF. Here the CDR3 DNA reads TGCGCCAGCAGCACAACTTTTACGGACGAGCAGTACTTC.

As to this clonotype: One junction end does not reproduce the germline sequence, and a read error may be involved. The chain carries TRBV10-1 and TRBJ2-7; maybe TRBD2 (5 bases). Per the germline V gene, CDR1 is WNHNN and CDR2 is SYGVQD (reference sequence). The CDR3 consists of 12 residues. The CDR3 protein is CASSMEMGEHYF. The CDR3 nucleotides are TGCGCCAGCAGTATGGAGATGGGAGAGCACTACTTC.